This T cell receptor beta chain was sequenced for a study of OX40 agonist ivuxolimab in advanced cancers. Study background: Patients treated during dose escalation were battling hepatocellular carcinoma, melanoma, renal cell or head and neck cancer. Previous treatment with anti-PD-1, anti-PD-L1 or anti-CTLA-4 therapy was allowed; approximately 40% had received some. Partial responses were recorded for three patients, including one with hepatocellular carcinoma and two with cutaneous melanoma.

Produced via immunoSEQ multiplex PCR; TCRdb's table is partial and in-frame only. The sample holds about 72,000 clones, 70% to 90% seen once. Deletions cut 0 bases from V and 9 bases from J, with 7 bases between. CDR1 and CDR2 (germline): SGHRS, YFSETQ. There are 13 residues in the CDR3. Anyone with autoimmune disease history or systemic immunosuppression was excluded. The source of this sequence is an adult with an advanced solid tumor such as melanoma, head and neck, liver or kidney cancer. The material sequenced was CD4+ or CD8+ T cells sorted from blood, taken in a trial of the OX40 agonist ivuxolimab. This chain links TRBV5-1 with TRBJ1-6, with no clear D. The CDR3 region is CASSLVFGSPLHF. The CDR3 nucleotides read TGCGCCAGCAGCTTGGTGTTCGGTTCACCCCTCCACTTT.